This TCR beta chain appears in the sequencing data of a study of T-cell reconstitution after alpha-beta-depleted transplantation in children. Study results and limitations: The origin of alpha-beta T cells about two months after transplant was reportedly several hundred expanded graft clones. A year had passed since transplant, and T-cell counts and diversity by then came mostly from newly produced T cells. There were some patients whose high TCRbeta diversity at day 60 came from surviving recipient T cells and thymic progenitors.

In this sample, this clonotype turned up a few times. Its target is not known. Preparation of the TCRbeta library was carried out with unique molecular identifiers. A single record per CDR3 protein comes from TCRdb applying MiXCR to the PCR reads. The sample consists of fewer than 500,000 distinct CDR3 sequences, about 45% of them appearing once. Germline assignment: CDR1 DFQATT and CDR2 SNEGSKA (reference sequence). The CDR3 runs 15 residues. V was clipped by 5 bases and J by 2 bases, with 17 bases between them. This rearrangement joins TRBV20-1 to TRBJ2-3, with D possibly TRBD2 on 5 matching bases. This clonotype originated in a girl aged 2-15 years with aplastic anemia, due to receive a stem cell transplant. Sequenced here: PBMCs, sampled before TCRalphabeta/CD19-depleted stem cell transplant. CDR3 protein: CSAYHAGPDTDTQYF. DNA of the CDR3: TGCAGTGCTTACCACGCGGGCCCAGACACAGATACGCAGTATTTT.